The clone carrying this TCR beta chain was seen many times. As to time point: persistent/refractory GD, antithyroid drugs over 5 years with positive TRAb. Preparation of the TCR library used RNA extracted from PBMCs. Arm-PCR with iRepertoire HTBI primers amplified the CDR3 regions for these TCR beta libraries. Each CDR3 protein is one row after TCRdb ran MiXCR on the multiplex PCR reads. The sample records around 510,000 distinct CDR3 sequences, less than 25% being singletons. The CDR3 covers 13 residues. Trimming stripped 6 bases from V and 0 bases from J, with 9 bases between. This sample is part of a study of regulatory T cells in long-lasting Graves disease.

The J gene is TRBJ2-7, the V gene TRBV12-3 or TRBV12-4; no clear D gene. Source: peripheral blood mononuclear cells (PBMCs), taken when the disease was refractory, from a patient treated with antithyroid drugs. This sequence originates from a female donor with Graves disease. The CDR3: CASSRRPSYEQYF. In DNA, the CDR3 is TGTGCCAGCAGCCGACGGCCCTCCTACGAGCAGTACTTC.